The clone carrying this T cell receptor beta chain was found once. The data were taken from a study of blood T cell repertoires in COVID-19. At the level of the study: COVID-19 samples collected from the United States, Italy and Spain covered acute and convalescent phases.

TCRdb keeps only in-frame clones here, not all; method: immunoSEQ multiplex PCR. The sample has 140,000 to 150,000 clones, approximately 80% seen once; the top ten hold approximately 45%. Germline V gene data show CDR1 as SGHTA and CDR2 as FQGTGA. The CDR3 consists of 15 residues. Unmatched junction bases numbered 7, after V lost 5 bases and J lost 4 bases. This TCR was sampled from a human donor in a cohort sampled during active COVID-19. V usage is TRBV7-3 and J usage is TRBJ1-1, with 10 bases identical to TRBD1. The source material was peripheral blood. CDR3 protein: CASSPTGQGSTEAFF. The CDR3 nucleotides are TGTGCCAGCAGCCCAACGGGACAGGGGAGCACTGAAGCTTTCTTT.